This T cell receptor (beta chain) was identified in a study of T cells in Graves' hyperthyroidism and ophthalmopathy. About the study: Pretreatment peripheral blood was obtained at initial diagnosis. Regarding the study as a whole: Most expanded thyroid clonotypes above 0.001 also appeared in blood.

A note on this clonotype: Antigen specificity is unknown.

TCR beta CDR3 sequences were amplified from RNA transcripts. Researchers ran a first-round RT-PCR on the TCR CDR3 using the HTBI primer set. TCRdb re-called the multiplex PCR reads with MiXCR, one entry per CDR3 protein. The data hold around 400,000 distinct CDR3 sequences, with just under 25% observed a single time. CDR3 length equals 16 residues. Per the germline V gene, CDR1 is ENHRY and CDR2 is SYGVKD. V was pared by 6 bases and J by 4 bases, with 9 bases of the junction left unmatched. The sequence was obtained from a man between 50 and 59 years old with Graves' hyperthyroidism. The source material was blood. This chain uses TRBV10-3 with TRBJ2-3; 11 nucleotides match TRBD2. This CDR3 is CAIRASLAGEADTQYF. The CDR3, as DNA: TGTGCCATCAGGGCCTCACTAGCGGGAGAGGCAGATACGCAGTATTTT.